A single sample gave rise to the 17 T cell receptor beta chains below, sequenced in a study of blood T cell repertoires in COVID-19. Clones were read by immunoSEQ multiplex PCR, and TCRdb kept only the in-frame ones, dropping some. The table has about 140,000 clones, roughly 80% seen once; the top ten hold about 9.4%. The sample was peripheral blood. The receptors here all came from a woman between 45 and 65 years old with active or convalescent COVID-19.

The chain uses TRBV9 and TRBJ2-1; 10 nucleotides align to TRBD2. Germline values: CDR1 SGDLS, CDR2 YYNGEE. V gave up 4 bases and J gave up 0 bases; unmatched junction bases: 4. There are 16 residues in the CDR3. The CDR3 sequence is CASSSSGGLSYNEQFF. DNA of the CDR3: TGTGCCAGCAGCTCTAGCGGGGGCCTCTCCTACAATGAGCAGTTCTTC.

There are a few counts of this clone. V gene TRBV30 combines with J gene TRBJ2-3; D possibly corresponds to TRBD2 (6 bases). The CDR3 runs 15 residues. Germline V lookup: CDR1 GTSNPN, CDR2 SVGIG (reference sequence). Trimming took off 0 bases at V and 2 bases at J, with 12 bases between the two ends. CDR3 DNA: TGTGCCTGGAGTGTATTGCGGGGCGCCACAGATACGCAGTATTTT. Encoded protein: CAWSVLRGATDTQYF.

This chain links TRBV19 with TRBJ2-7, with 8 bases lining up with TRBD1. With V trimmed by 7 bases and J by 0 bases, 8 bases remained unmatched. Germline CDR1 is LNHDA and CDR2 is SQIVND (reference sequence). The CDR3 contains 15 residues. The CDR3 DNA sequence: TGTGCCAGTAACGACCCGGGACAGGCCTCCTACGAGCAGTACTTC. The encoded protein is CASNDPGQASYEQYF.

The V gene is TRBV4-3, the J gene TRBJ1-1; D gene ambiguous. CDR1 LGHNA and CDR2 YSLEER come from the germline V gene. The CDR3 length is 13 residues. Trimming left V 8 bases short and J 1 base short, with 11 bases between. This CDR3 is CASGRGQNTEAFF. CDR3 bases: TGCGCCAGCGGGCGAGGGCAGAACACTGAAGCTTTCTTT.

This clone has only one observation. The chain has TRBV6-2 or TRBV6-3 and TRBJ1-5; no firm D call. Germline lookup yields CDR1 MNHEY and CDR2 SVGEGT. V was pared by 5 bases and J by 4 bases, with 6 bases between. The CDR3 sequence is 12 residues long. CDR3 sequence (DNA): TGTGCCAGCAGTGAGGGAAATCAGCCCCAGCATTTT. Its translation: CASSEGNQPQHF.

The genes are TRBV6-2 or TRBV6-3 and TRBJ1-4; the D is unclear. Germline V gene lookup returns CDR1 MNHEY and CDR2 SVGEGT. Trimming stripped 5 bases from V and 5 bases from J, with 9 bases between. The CDR3 has 13 amino acids. This chain's CDR3 is CASSRDLNEKLFF. In DNA form, the CDR3 reads TGTGCCAGCAGTCGGGATTTGAATGAAAAACTGTTTTTT.

The chain combines TRBV9 with TRBJ1-1; unclear D gene. V was cut by 0 bases and J by 7 bases, with 13 bases left in between. The CDR3 is 14 residues long. Germline-derived CDR1 and CDR2 are SGDLS and YYNGEE. CDR3 protein: CASSVGSGLLEAFF. The CDR3 DNA sequence: TGTGCCAGCAGCGTAGGGTCAGGCCTGCTTGAAGCTTTCTTT.

This clone has more than one count but fewer than ten. The chain combines TRBV4-3 with TRBJ2-7, with D possibly TRBD2 on 6 matching bases. The germline CDR1 and CDR2 sequences are LGHNA and YSLEER. V was pared by 0 bases and J by 9 bases, with 12 bases between. The length of the CDR3 is 13 residues. The CDR3 region is CASSQDPGRMQYF. CDR3 bases: TGCGCCAGCAGCCAAGATCCTGGGAGGATGCAGTACTTC.

The CDR3 sequence is CASSRGAAEQFF. CDR3 DNA sequence: TGTGCCAGCAGCCGGGGGGCCGCTGAGCAGTTCTTC. This rearrangement joins TRBV7-2 to TRBJ2-1; possible D gene TRBD2, 7 bases. Trimming shortened V by 5 bases and J by 9 bases, and 11 bases separated the two germline ends. Germline V lookup: CDR1 SGHTA, CDR2 FQGNSA. The CDR3 has 12 amino acids.

The J gene is TRBJ2-1, the V gene TRBV20-1, with 7 bases matching TRBD1. Germline V gene lookup returns CDR1 DFQATT and CDR2 SNEGSKA (reference sequence). CDR3 length equals 11 residues. Unmatched junction bases numbered 1, after V lost 5 bases and J lost 6 bases. The CDR3 here is CSADRVNEQFF. The CDR3 region has the DNA TGCAGTGCTGACAGGGTCAATGAGCAGTTCTTC.

This chain uses TRBV6-4 with TRBJ2-7; D is possibly TRBD1 (7 bases). Germline lookup yields CDR1 MRHNA and CDR2 SNTAGT. Trimming took 2 bases from V and 7 from J, leaving 9 bases between them. This CDR3 region has 12 residues. The CDR3 coding sequence is TGTGCCAGCAGTGACGCAGGGGGGGAGCAGTACTTC. Protein product: CASSDAGGEQYF.

The rearrangement joins TRBV19 to TRBJ1-1; TRBD1 agrees at 9 bases. CDR1 is LNHDA, CDR2 SQIVND, per germline (reference sequence). The CDR3 spans 14 residues. With 7 bases clipped from V and 11 bases from J, the junction kept 14 bases outside the gene matches. The CDR3 region has the DNA TGTGCCAGTACCGTGGGACAGGGCTCGGCGACGGCTTTCTTT. Amino acid sequence: CASTVGQGSATAFF.

This clone was seen only a few times. The V call is TRBV20-1, the J call TRBJ2-1, with 13 bases fitting TRBD2. The germline V gene encodes CDR1 DFQATT and CDR2 SNEGSKA (reference sequence). The J segment lost 7 bases and the V segment lost 3 bases, leaving 6 bases of the junction unmatched. This CDR3 contains 15 residues. The CDR3 DNA follows: TGCAGTGCTAGTAAACGACTAGCGGGGGGAAATGAGCAGTTCTTC. This translates into CSASKRLAGGNEQFF.

In its sample, this clone was seen once. This chain connects TRBV29-1 to TRBJ2-7; 8 nucleotides align to TRBD1. The CDR3 extends over 13 amino acids. The V gene's germline CDR1 is SQVTM and CDR2 ANQGSEA. Germline trimming cut 4 bases from V and 4 bases from J; bases unmatched to any gene: 6. CDR3 amino acids: CSVVDRGIYEQYF. CDR3 nucleotide sequence: TGCAGCGTTGTAGACAGGGGAATTTACGAGCAGTACTTC.

V gene TRBV27 combines with J gene TRBJ2-1, with 8 bases lining up with TRBD2. Losses at the gene ends were 4 bases for V and 10 bases for J; bases not matched to a gene: 12. The CDR3 contains 15 residues. Germline lookup yields CDR1 MNHEY and CDR2 SMNVEV (reference sequence). The CDR3 protein is CASSSQLAAGREQFF. In DNA form, the CDR3 reads TGTGCCAGCAGTTCCCAACTAGCGGCAGGGAGAGAGCAGTTCTTC.

The count of this clone is one. The chain joins TRBV4-2 to TRBJ1-1; D is unresolved. CDR3 size: 13 residues. Germline V gives CDR1 LGHNA, CDR2 YNFKEQ. The V and J ends lost 2 bases and 2 bases respectively, with 6 bases between them. CDR3 DNA: TGTGCCAGCAGCCAACGCGCAAACACTGAAGCTTTCTTT. Residues: CASSQRANTEAFF.

The chain has TRBV4-2 and TRBJ2-1, with D maybe TRBD1 (5 bases). The V and J ends lost 4 bases and 0 bases respectively, with 10 bases between them. From germline, CDR1 is LGHNA and CDR2 YNFKEQ. This CDR3 comprises 15 residues. The CDR3 region is CASSPRVSSYNEQFF. DNA of the CDR3: TGTGCCAGCAGCCCCAGGGTTAGCTCCTACAATGAGCAGTTCTTC.